The present TCR beta chain was sequenced within a study of T cells in Graves' hyperthyroidism and ophthalmopathy. For the study at large: Initial diagnosis, before any treatment, was when peripheral blood was collected. General study results and limits: It was a median about 6 months before onset that the model predicted ophthalmopathy. Stable hyperthyroidism and ophthalmopathy were separated using 13 V-J signatures.

Source material for PBMCs was 9 to 10 ml fresh peripheral blood. Amplification yielded TCR beta CDR3 regions, with RNA transcripts as the source. A first-round RT-PCR of the TCR CDR3 used the HTBI primer set. TCRdb analysed the multiplex PCR reads with MiXCR anew, one entry per CDR3 protein. The top ten clones hold 17% of a sample with hundreds of thousands of distinct CDR3 sequences, roughly 17% of them seen once. This clonotype was seen ten or more times. Its target is not known. V dropped 8 bases and J dropped 4 bases, with 20 bases sitting between them. CDR3 length: 15 amino acids. The genes are TRBV12-3 or TRBV12-4 and TRBJ1-1; possibly TRBD1 for D (6 bases). The TCR originated in a woman between 18 and 30 years old with Graves' ophthalmopathy. Sequenced input: blood. CDR3 sequence: CASSSMGGASTEAFF. In DNA, the CDR3 is TGTGCCAGCTCTTCAATGGGGGGGGCGAGCACTGAAGCTTTCTTT.